These 8 T cell receptor beta chains share one sample of origin, sequenced in a study of blood T cells in healthy people across ages. The authors ran a second PCR of about 7 to 11 cycles using a sample-barcoded 5' primer and a J-beta primer mix. TCRdb called the 5' RACE reads again in MiXCR, with one record for every CDR3 protein. The sample holds approximately 690,000 distinct CDR3 sequences, around 38% seen once. The sequencing sample was made of blood. The receptor source for this set is an older man in good health.

This chain connects TRBV12-3 or TRBV12-4 to TRBJ1-2, with 9 nucleotides matching TRBD1. The CDR3 consists of 14 residues. The J segment lost 6 bases and the V segment lost 5 bases, leaving 7 bases of the junction unmatched. This CDR3 is CASSRTGEIHGYTF. The CDR3 region has the DNA TGTGCCAGCAGTCGGACAGGGGAAATCCATGGCTACACCTTC.

This clonotype was recorded many times. The J gene is TRBJ2-1, the V gene TRBV20-1; maybe TRBD2 (7 bases). The CDR3 sequence is 16 residues long. Germline V lookup: CDR1 DFQATT, CDR2 SNEGSKA (reference sequence). Trimming took 0 bases from V and 4 from J, leaving 16 bases between them. In DNA form, the CDR3 reads TGCAGTGCTAGAGATGGGGGCGGGAGAACATACAATGAGCAGTTCTTC. Translated, it gives CSARDGGGRTYNEQFF.

This clonotype was seen a handful of times. The chain links TRBV7-2 to TRBJ2-5; D is perhaps TRBD1 (5 bases). The closer fit of TRBJ2-7 to the DNA end suggests the J call may be wrong. Germline-derived CDR1 and CDR2 are SGHTA and FQGNSA. The CDR3 runs to 16 residues. The CDR3: CASSLALGQPPYEQYF. The CDR3 coding sequence is TGTGCCAGCAGCTTAGCGTTGGGGCAGCCCCCGTACGAGCAGTACTTC.

This clonotype was picked up a small number of times. The rearrangement links TRBV28 to TRBJ1-6, with D maybe TRBD1 (5 bases). There are 16 residues in the CDR3. CDR1 and CDR2 (germline): MDHEN, SYDVKM. Trimming left V 5 bases short and J 7 bases short, with 18 bases between. The CDR3 loop reads CASSAPSRVGNSPLHF. DNA of the CDR3: TGTGCCAGCAGTGCACCCTCCAGGGTGGGGAATTCACCCCTCCACTTT.

The rearrangement links TRBV5-5 to TRBJ1-2; D unclear. Trimming removed 0 bases from V and 7 bases from J, with 19 bases in between. Per germline, CDR1 SGHKS and CDR2 YYEKEE (reference sequence). The CDR3 sequence is 16 residues long. The CDR3 sequence is CASSLELARSSGGYTF. Written as DNA, the CDR3 is TGTGCCAGCAGCTTGGAATTGGCCAGGTCGAGCGGTGGCTACACCTTC.

This clonotype was recorded at least ten times. The V call is TRBV11-2, the J call TRBJ1-2; D might be TRBD1 (5 bases). Trimming removed 5 bases from V and 0 bases from J, with 16 bases in between. CDR3 length: 16 residues. From germline, CDR1 is SGHAT and CDR2 FQNNGV. CDR3 region: CASSPGGGGPNYGYTF. The CDR3 region has the DNA TGTGCCAGCAGCCCCGGTGGGGGTGGACCTAACTATGGCTACACCTTC.

This clonotype turned up a few times. This chain joins TRBV28 and TRBJ1-6, with TRBD1 matching 7 bases. Trimming removed 4 bases from V and 4 bases from J; junction bases left unmatched: 7. Germline V gives CDR1 MDHEN, CDR2 SYDVKM. The CDR3 extends over 16 amino acids. The CDR3 DNA sequence: TGTGCCAGCAGTTCGGGACAGACTAGTTATAATTCACCCCTCCACTTT. This sequence encodes CASSSGQTSYNSPLHF.

This chain links TRBV6-2 or TRBV6-3 with TRBJ2-1; D gene unclear. The V end was cut by 10 bases, the J end by 2 bases, with 9 bases between. The V gene's germline CDR1 is MNHEY and CDR2 SVGEGT. This CDR3 spans 12 amino acids. CDR3 sequence (DNA): TGTGCCACCACTCGGACCTACAATGAGCAGTTCTTC. Protein sequence: CATTRTYNEQFF.